Listed here are 2 T cell receptor beta chains from one sample, sequenced in a study of tumor and adjacent non-tumor tissue in lung cancer. No cell sorting was done before RNA was extracted from the tissue. This non-tumor lung sample came from over 3 cm beyond the tumor edge. TCRbeta libraries were built with three rounds of nested PCR, modified from ARM-PCR. Using its own MiXCR run on the multiplex PCR reads, TCRdb lists one record per CDR3 protein. The repertoire holds 75,000 to 95,000 distinct CDR3 sequences, with around 76% as singletons. The sample consisted of distant non-tumor lung tissue. The receptor set was obtained from a woman between 45 and 65 years old with non-small cell lung cancer.

In regard to this clonotype: A junction end diverges from the germline sequence, so it may reflect a read error. The chain links TRBV7-9 to TRBJ2-6, with D possibly matching TRBD1 (5 bases). The V gene's germline CDR1 is SEHNR and CDR2 FQNEAQ (reference sequence). This CDR3 is built from 15 residues. The CDR3 nucleotides are TGTGCCAGCAGCTCAGCAGCGCCTGGGGCCAACCTCCTGACTTTC. Its translation: CASSSAAPGANLLTF.

The CDR3 coding sequence is TGCAGCGCTGAGACGGGACAGCTTAACACCGGGGAGCTGTTTTTT. Encoded protein: CSAETGQLNTGELFF. The rearrangement joins TRBV29-1 to TRBJ2-2, with 7 bases identical to TRBD1. V lost 7 bases, J lost 2 bases, and 10 bases stayed unmatched. CDR1 is SQVTM, CDR2 ANQGSEA, per germline. The CDR3 is 15 amino acids.